The 23 T cell receptor beta chains presented below share a single source sample, sequenced in a study of beta chain features in type 1 diabetes. Reverse transcription of all isolated RNA meant that expressed TCRB transcripts were sequenced. Profiled with immunoSEQ multiplex PCR; TCRdb holds only in-frame clones, not every one. The table lists some 660,000 clones, over 12% of them singletons. Whole-study results and caveats: Moderate yet significant TCRB CDR3 shortening was seen in Type 1 diabetes patients in all four CD4+ subsets.

Their antigen targets remain unknown. Sequenced sample: naive CD4+ T cells from blood. These receptors all come from a man between 18 and 35 years old with type 1 diabetes.

The CDR3 DNA reads as TGTGCCAGCAGTTACCGGCCTGCTGTGGATACGCAGTATTTT. It specifies CASSYRPAVDTQYF. This chain links TRBV6-5 with TRBJ2-3; D ambiguous. The germline gives CDR1 MNHEY, CDR2 SVGAGI. V gave up 2 bases and J gave up 6 bases, with 12 bases separating them. The CDR3 contains 14 residues.

The rearrangement uses TRBV15 and TRBJ2-7; D is possibly TRBD1 or TRBD2 (5 bases each). CDR1 and CDR2 from the germline V gene are LNHNV and YYDKDF (reference sequence). The CDR3 consists of 15 residues. The ends were cut back, 0 bases at V and 6 bases at J, with 15 bases in the middle. In DNA, the CDR3 is TGTGCCACCAGCAGAGATACTTCCGGGGCCGGCGAGCAGTACTTC. It translates to CATSRDTSGAGEQYF.

V gene TRBV7-9 combines with J gene TRBJ2-7; possibly TRBD1 or TRBD2 for D (5 bases each). Germline V gives CDR1 SEHNR, CDR2 FQNEAQ (reference sequence). The CDR3 extends over 15 amino acids. Trimming took off 3 bases at V and 0 bases at J, with 12 bases between the two ends. This chain's CDR3 is CASSFPGTPSYEQYF. The CDR3 nucleotides read TGTGCCAGCAGCTTTCCTGGGACCCCCTCCTACGAGCAGTACTTC.

This clone came up a few times. The chain links TRBV7-2 to TRBJ2-1; D perhaps matches TRBD2 (5 bases). Trimming removed 6 bases at V and 0 bases at J, with 18 bases between. The CDR3 has 17 amino acids. The germline V gene has CDR1 SGHTA and CDR2 FQGNSA. The CDR3 protein is CASSLPTERSSYNEQFF. The CDR3, as DNA: TGTGCCAGCAGTTTACCAACGGAGCGGAGCTCCTACAATGAGCAGTTCTTC.

This chain links TRBV25-1 with TRBJ2-1; D could derive from TRBD1 or TRBD2 (6 bases each). This CDR3 has 15 residues. Germline loops: CDR1 MGHDK, CDR2 SYGVNS. V was shortened by 6 bases and J by 10 bases, with 22 bases between the two germline ends. The CDR3 nucleotides are TGTGCCAGCAGCTCAATATTGATCCCCGGGGGCGAGCAGTTCTTC. As protein: CASSSILIPGGEQFF.

The V gene is TRBV9, the J gene TRBJ1-3; D might be TRBD1 (5 bases). The V gene's germline CDR1 is SGDLS and CDR2 YYNGEE. This CDR3 comprises 16 residues. Trimming took 2 bases from V and 0 from J, leaving 12 bases between them. The CDR3 is CASSVNVGGSGNTIYF. The CDR3 region has the DNA TGTGCCAGCAGCGTCAACGTTGGGGGCTCTGGAAACACCATATATTTT.

In this sample, this clone turned up a few times. The V gene is TRBV7-9, the J gene TRBJ2-3, with TRBD2 matching over 8 bases. CDR1 SEHNR and CDR2 FQNEAQ come from the germline V gene (reference sequence). The CDR3 is 15 residues long. Trimming removed 6 bases from V and 1 base from J; junction bases left unmatched: 6. The chain's CDR3 is CASRIDGRGTDTQYF. CDR3 in DNA: TGTGCCAGCAGGATAGACGGGAGGGGCACAGATACGCAGTATTTT. The variable domain in full, completed from reference TRBV7-9 and TRBJ2-3, reads DTGVSQNPRHKITKRGQNVTFRCDPISEHNRLYWYRQTLGQGPEFLTYFQNEAQLEKSRLLSDRFSAERPKGSFSTLEIQRTEQGDSAMYLCASRIDGRGTDTQYFGPGTRLTVL.

This clone was counted between two and nine times. The V and J genes are TRBV7-2 and TRBJ2-1; D call uncertain. Germline assignment: CDR1 SGHTA and CDR2 FQGNSA. The CDR3 extends over 14 amino acids. V was shortened by 4 bases and J by 6 bases, with 13 bases between the two germline ends. CDR3 sequence reads: CASSSFRVGNEQFF. The CDR3 bases are TGTGCCAGCAGCTCCTTTAGGGTGGGCAATGAGCAGTTCTTC. The variable domain in full, with the rest retrieved from reference TRBV7-2 and TRBJ2-1, is GAGVSQSPSNKVTEKGKDVELRCDPISGHTALYWYRQSLGQGLEFLIYFQGNSAPDKSGLPSDRFSAERTGGSVSTLTIQRTQQEDSAVYLCASSSFRVGNEQFFGPGTRLTVL.

This clone was picked up a small number of times. J is TRBJ2-5 and V is TRBV6-5; D possibly corresponds to TRBD2 (5 bases). V was trimmed by 7 bases and J by 5 bases, leaving 11 bases between them. Germline V lookup: CDR1 MNHEY, CDR2 SVGAGI. This CDR3 spans 12 amino acids. As DNA, the CDR3 is TGTGCCAGCAACCTACCGGGGGAGACCCAGTACTTC. Amino acids: CASNLPGETQYF.

This clone was seen a handful of times. CDR3 sequence reads: CAAQVLNEKLFF. CDR3 DNA: TGTGCCGCCCAGGTACTTAATGAAAAACTGTTTTTT. The chain links TRBV30 to TRBJ1-4, with no clear D. The germline V gene has CDR1 GTSNPN and CDR2 SVGIG (reference sequence). The CDR3 is 12 amino acids. V dropped 8 bases and J dropped 4 bases, with 11 bases sitting between them.

V usage is TRBV30 and J usage is TRBJ2-3; no clear D. The CDR3 has 9 residues. V lost 6 bases to trimming and J lost 4 bases, with 2 bases between them. CDR1 and CDR2 (germline): GTSNPN, SVGIG (reference sequence). In DNA form, the CDR3 reads TGTGCCTGTTCAGATACGCAGTATTTT. Translation: CACSDTQYF.

The chain couples TRBV7-2 to TRBJ2-3; TRBD2 aligns across 8 bases. CDR1 is SGHTA, CDR2 FQGNSA, per germline. Trimming removed 4 bases from V and 0 bases from J; junction bases left unmatched: 6. The CDR3 length is 16 residues. The chain's CDR3 is CASSSQLAVSTDTQYF. The CDR3 bases are TGTGCCAGCAGCTCCCAACTAGCGGTTAGCACAGATACGCAGTATTTT.

This clone was picked up one time. The chain recombines TRBV9 with TRBJ2-7; D remains ambiguous. Trimming pared 0 bases from V and 0 bases from J, leaving 10 bases between. The CDR3 is made up of 15 amino acids. CDR1 SGDLS and CDR2 YYNGEE come from the germline V gene. The CDR3, as DNA: TGTGCCAGCAGCGTAGGAGCAGACCTCTCCTACGAGCAGTACTTC. Amino acid sequence: CASSVGADLSYEQYF.

The chain combines TRBV10-3 with TRBJ1-5, with D hard to call. The V and J ends lost 2 bases and 1 base respectively, with 9 bases between them. CDR1 ENHRY and CDR2 SYGVKD come from the germline V gene. The CDR3 is 15 amino acids. In nucleotides, the CDR3 is TGTGCCATCAGTGAGACACCTCAAAGCAATCAGCCCCAGCATTTT. Translation gives CAISETPQSNQPQHF.

V is TRBV9 and J is TRBJ2-5, with TRBD2 matching 10 bases. The V gene's germline CDR1 is SGDLS and CDR2 YYNGEE. The CDR3 has 17 amino acids. Trimming removed 0 bases from V and 5 bases from J; junction bases left unmatched: 10. The CDR3 nucleotides read TGTGCCAGCAGCGTAGGGTTAATAGCGGGGGGCAGGGAGACCCAGTACTTC. Translating it yields CASSVGLIAGGRETQYF.

On this clone itself: The sample contains more than one DNA sequence encoding this CDR3. The genes are TRBV12-5 and TRBJ2-1; D remains unclear. Trimming stripped 4 bases from V and 10 bases from J, with 8 bases between. The CDR3 is made up of 11 amino acids. Per the germline V gene, CDR1 is LGHNT and CDR2 is FRNRAP. CDR3 residues: CASGSSNEQFF. The CDR3 coding sequence is TGTGCTAGTGGTTCTAGTAACGAGCAGTTCTTC.

This clone was counted only a few times. J is TRBJ2-7 and V is TRBV6-5; D uncertain. Germline CDR1 MNHEY, CDR2 SVGAGI. Trimming took 2 bases from V and 5 from J, leaving 4 bases between them. This CDR3 region has 11 residues. In DNA, the CDR3 is TGTGCCAGCAGTTACATCCACGAGCAGTACTTC. Residues: CASSYIHEQYF.

V and J are TRBV5-6 and TRBJ2-7, with 11 bases fitting TRBD2. CDR1 and CDR2 from the germline V gene are SGHDT and YYEEEE. The J segment lost 2 bases and the V segment lost 4 bases, leaving 8 bases of the junction unmatched. The CDR3 sequence is 16 residues long. The DNA of the CDR3 is TGTGCCAGCAGCGGAAAACTAGCGGGAGTCCCCTACGAGCAGTACTTC. Protein product: CASSGKLAGVPYEQYF.

This clone was seen a handful of times. V usage is TRBV28 and J usage is TRBJ1-2, with D hard to call. The V end was cut by 7 bases, the J end by 2 bases, with 14 bases between. The CDR3 loop spans 14 amino acids. In germline, CDR1 is MDHEN, CDR2 SYDVKM. The CDR3 DNA follows: TGTGCCAGCATACCGACGGCCCCCAACTATGGCTACACCTTC. Protein sequence: CASIPTAPNYGYTF.

This chain joins TRBV30 and TRBJ2-2, with 9 bases lining up with TRBD1. The CDR3 contains 15 residues. In germline, CDR1 is GTSNPN, CDR2 SVGIG (reference sequence). With 1 base clipped from V and 0 bases from J, the junction kept 0 bases outside the gene matches. The DNA for the CDR3 is TGTGCCTGGAGTGGACAGGGGGCGAACACCGGGGAGCTGTTTTTT. Protein: CAWSGQGANTGELFF.

The V and J genes are TRBV11-1 and TRBJ2-7; a weak D match, TRBD2 (6 bases). V lost 0 bases and J 3 bases, leaving 18 bases between the germline ends. The CDR3 totals 17 residues. Germline assignment: CDR1 SGHAT and CDR2 FQDESV (reference sequence). In DNA, the CDR3 is TGTGCCAGCAGCTTAGCTTGGCAGCCCCTCGGGGGCTACGAGCAGTACTTC. This gives the protein CASSLAWQPLGGYEQYF.

The chain recombines TRBV2 with TRBJ2-2; no definite D call. Germline V gene sequence: CDR1 SNHLY, CDR2 FYNNEI. The CDR3 covers 14 residues. Trimming stripped 2 bases from V and 2 bases from J, with 6 bases between. The CDR3 nucleotides read TGTGCCAGCAGTGAAACTCCAAACACCGGGGAGCTGTTTTTT. Translating it yields CASSETPNTGELFF.

This clone was observed a handful of times. The chain has TRBV5-6 and TRBJ2-5; 7 positions match TRBD2. The trim removed 5 bases at V and 5 bases at J, leaving 15 bases unmatched. Germline V gives CDR1 SGHDT, CDR2 YYEEEE. The CDR3 is made up of 16 amino acids. This CDR3 reads CASSPREDGRRETQYF. DNA of the CDR3: TGTGCCAGCAGTCCTAGAGAGGACGGGAGGCGGGAGACCCAGTACTTC.